Shown below are 10 T cell receptor beta chains from a single sample sequenced in a study of CD8+ T cells in alopecia areata. Described treatment: oral pan-JAK inhibitor, 5-10 mg twice daily. Extraction and reverse transcription of RNA yielded cDNA as the sequencing template. Method: immunoSEQ multiplex PCR; TCRdb's copy keeps in-frame clones and lacks some. The sample has 150,000 or so clones, roughly 50% seen once. The sample here was CD4+ T cells sorted from blood, taken around week 55, from a patient treated with tofacitinib. The receptors come from a human donor with alopecia areata.

The chain is built from TRBV7-2 and TRBJ2-6, with unresolved D. V shed 2 bases and J shed 2 bases, with 7 bases lying between them. The CDR3 is 15 amino acids. CDR1 and CDR2 (germline): SGHTA, FQGNSA. CDR3 nucleotide sequence: TGTGCCAGCAGCTTAACCCCCACTGGGGCCAACGTCCTGACTTTC. Translation gives CASSLTPTGANVLTF.

This clone was counted only a few times. The sample contains more than one DNA sequence encoding this CDR3. V and J are TRBV29-1 and TRBJ1-2, with a weak D call TRBD1 (5 bases). Trimming shortened V by 6 bases and J by 2 bases, and 10 bases separated the two germline ends. CDR1 is SQVTM and CDR2 is ANQGSEA in the germline V gene. This CDR3 has 12 residues. The DNA for the CDR3 is TGCAGCGTCCCCGGGGCGAACTATGGCTACACCTTC. Its translation is CSVPGANYGYTF.

This CDR3 reads CASSHGTSDTNEQFF. The CDR3 region has the DNA TGTGCCAGCAGCCACGGGACTAGCGACACCAATGAGCAGTTCTTC. The chain is built from TRBV4-2 and TRBJ2-1, with 10 bases that match TRBD2. Germline trimming cut 3 bases from V and 6 bases from J; bases unmatched to any gene: 5. Germline values: CDR1 LGHNA, CDR2 YNFKEQ. The CDR3 length is 15 residues.

This clone came up a few times. The chain joins TRBV29-1 to TRBJ2-1; TRBD1 might be the D (6 bases). Germline assignment: CDR1 SQVTM and CDR2 ANQGSEA. The CDR3 runs 13 residues. Trimming pared 2 bases from V and 9 bases from J, leaving 14 bases between. The CDR3 loop is CSVEQGKSFEQFF. The DNA for the CDR3 is TGCAGCGTTGAACAGGGGAAAAGTTTTGAGCAGTTCTTC.

The chain uses TRBV23-1 and TRBJ2-5; D may match TRBD1 or TRBD2 (5 bases each). TRBV23-1 is reported as an ORF; its role is uncertain. The CDR3 loop spans 15 amino acids. V lost 8 bases and J 1 base, leaving 17 bases between the germline ends. The CDR3 DNA sequence: TGCGCCAGCGGGCCCGAACCCGGGACCCAAGAGACCCAGTACTTC. Its protein product is CASGPEPGTQETQYF.

J is TRBJ2-5 and V is TRBV10-3, with TRBD1 identical over 11 bases. The germline V gene has CDR1 ENHRY and CDR2 SYGVKD. This CDR3 contains 15 residues. V was pared by 5 bases and J by 4 bases, with 6 bases of the junction left unmatched. The CDR3 DNA follows: TGTGCCATCAGTAAGACCGGGACAGGGGGAGAGACCCAGTACTTC. It codes for CAISKTGTGGETQYF.

The V call is TRBV9, the J call TRBJ1-4, with D unclear. V dropped 3 bases and J dropped 0 bases, with 3 bases sitting between them. Germline V gene data show CDR1 as SGDLS and CDR2 as YYNGEE. The CDR3 contains 13 residues. The CDR3 DNA is TGTGCCAGCAGCGGCGCAACTAATGAAAAACTGTTTTTT. Translating gives CASSGATNEKLFF.

This clone has just a few counts. V is TRBV18 and J is TRBJ2-7; 7 positions match TRBD1. This CDR3 is built from 15 residues. J gave up 7 bases and V 3 bases, and 12 bases lay outside the gene matches. Germline loops: CDR1 KGHSH, CDR2 LQKENI. The CDR3: CASSPGQADFGEQYF. Written as DNA, the CDR3 is TGTGCCAGCTCACCCGGACAGGCCGACTTTGGTGAGCAGTACTTC.

The chain is built from TRBV5-1 and TRBJ2-5, with D perhaps TRBD2 (7 bases). V shed 0 bases and J shed 1 base, with 10 bases lying between them. CDR1 SGHRS and CDR2 YFSETQ come from the germline V gene. The CDR3 has 15 amino acids. As DNA, the CDR3 is TGCGCCAGCAGCTTGGCTGCGGGGGCCCAAGAGACCCAGTACTTC. Protein product: CASSLAAGAQETQYF.

The count of this clone is one. J is TRBJ1-1 and V is TRBV19; TRBD1 agrees at 7 bases. V was clipped by 5 bases and J by 3 bases; unmatched bases: 6. The CDR3 loop spans 14 amino acids. Germline assignment: CDR1 LNHDA and CDR2 SQIVND (reference sequence). In DNA, the CDR3 is TGTGCCAGTAGTCCGATCGACAGGGACACTGAAGCTTTCTTT. This gives the protein CASSPIDRDTEAFF.